This T cell receptor (beta chain) was obtained from a study of human T cells and chemical hapten exposure. Study at large: TCR yields differed between samples (mainly from small differences in pooled library volume).

The CDR3 runs to 16 residues. From germline, CDR1 is DFQATT and CDR2 SNEGSKA (reference sequence). V was pared by 6 bases and J by 7 bases, with 10 bases of the junction left unmatched. The time point here: pre-sensitization, week 0. The treatment: therapeutic diphenylcyclopropenone sensitization with weekly scalp DPC. TCRdb re-analysed the RACE reads in MiXCR, keeping a single row per CDR3 protein. The sample consists of roughly 100,000 distinct CDR3 sequences, approximately 12% of them appearing once. The receptor was isolated from a woman aged 50 to 65 with alopecia areata. Some clones in this sample may be carry-over from other donors' samples. The J gene is TRBJ2-1, the V gene TRBV20-1, with 15 bases lining up with TRBD2. Sequencing used whole blood, obtained in connection with sensitization to the hapten diphenylcyclopropenone (DPC). The CDR3, as DNA: TGCAGTGCCTTCGGACTAGCGGGAGGGCCCGGGAATGAGCAGTTCTTC. Translation gives CSAFGLAGGPGNEQFF.